The 21 T cell receptor beta chains listed next were all sequenced from one sample in a study of Ad26.COV2.S vaccination and SARS-CoV-2 variants. Clones were sequenced by immunoSEQ multiplex PCR, and TCRdb holds only the in-frame ones, with some missing. The data hold some 330,000 clones, with 75% to 90% observed a single time. Regarding treatment: 15 to 20 received Ad26.COV2.S at low or high dose, single or two shots; about five received placebo; per-sample allocation not given. Specimen acquisition occurred on day 63 following the initial vaccine or placebo injection. This sample comprised peripheral blood, obtained in a trial of Ad26.COV2.S vaccine versus placebo. The receptors shown here come from a person between 18 and 59 years old who received the Ad26.COV2.S COVID-19 vaccine or a placebo.

V usage is TRBV19 and J usage is TRBJ1-5; no clear D gene. V was clipped by 7 bases and J by 1 base, with 14 bases between them. This CDR3 is built from 15 residues. Germline CDR1 LNHDA, CDR2 SQIVND (reference sequence). The CDR3 here is CASMPRSSSNQPQHF. In nucleotides, the CDR3 is TGTGCCAGTATGCCCCGGAGTTCAAGCAATCAGCCCCAGCATTTT.

The V call is TRBV18, the J call TRBJ1-4; D ambiguous. Germline assignment: CDR1 KGHSH and CDR2 LQKENI. The CDR3 totals 14 residues. V was pared by 1 base and J by 8 bases, with 11 bases between. The CDR3 coding sequence is TGTGCCAGCTCACCACAGAACCAGTTGGAAAAACTGTTTTTT. Its protein is CASSPQNQLEKLFF.

The rearrangement joins TRBV29-1 to TRBJ1-2, with 7 positions matching TRBD1. The V gene end was trimmed by 6 bases and the J gene end by 8 bases; junction bases not matched to a gene: 6. Germline CDR1 reads SQVTM; CDR2 reads ANQGSEA. The CDR3 consists of 11 residues. The CDR3 DNA reads as TGCAGCGTCAGACAGGGTCGAGGCTACACCTTC. Protein product: CSVRQGRGYTF. The whole variable domain, filled in from reference TRBV29-1 and TRBJ1-2, reads SAVISQKPSRDICQRGTSLTIQCQVDSQVTMMFWYRQQPGQSLTLIATANQGSEATYESGFVIDKFPISRPNLTFSTLTVSNMSPEDSSIYLCSVRQGRGYTFGSGTRLTVV.

The chain uses TRBV27 and TRBJ2-2; 7 nucleotides match TRBD1. Germline V gene data show CDR1 as MNHEY and CDR2 as SMNVEV (reference sequence). The CDR3 sequence is 19 residues long. Unmatched junction bases numbered 21, after V lost 9 bases and J lost 2 bases. The CDR3 here is CARADRDRLGLVNTGELFF. The DNA of the CDR3 is TGTGCCAGAGCGGACCGGGACAGACTGGGCCTGGTAAACACCGGGGAGCTGTTTTTT.

The V gene is TRBV9, the J gene TRBJ1-1; the D gene is possibly TRBD1 (5 bases). CDR1 SGDLS and CDR2 YYNGEE come from the germline V gene. The CDR3 runs 15 residues. V was trimmed by 1 base and J by 3 bases, leaving 13 bases between them. CDR3 residues: CASSVSPTADTEAFF. CDR3 DNA: TGTGCCAGCAGCGTAAGCCCGACAGCAGACACTGAAGCTTTCTTT.

The gene calls are TRBV7-2 and TRBJ1-2, with 10 bases fitting TRBD1. Unmatched junction bases numbered 11, after V lost 5 bases and J lost 8 bases. CDR1 is SGHTA, CDR2 FQGNSA, per germline. The CDR3 sequence is 15 residues long. The DNA of the CDR3 is TGTGCCAGCAGCCCGGGGACAGGGGACCCTAAAGGCTACACCTTC. Protein sequence: CASSPGTGDPKGYTF.

For this clone: The identical CDR3 is also encoded by other nucleotide sequences in the sample. V usage is TRBV5-1 and J usage is TRBJ1-4; unclear D gene. CDR1 SGHRS and CDR2 YFSETQ come from the germline V gene. The CDR3 contains 14 residues. Trimming shortened V by 4 bases and J by 0 bases, and 7 bases separated the two germline ends. Here the CDR3 reads CASSLQATNEKLFF. CDR3 nucleotide sequence: TGCGCCAGCAGCCTCCAAGCAACTAATGAAAAACTGTTTTTT. Looking up the rest from reference TRBV5-1 and TRBJ1-4 gives the full variable domain: KAGVTQTPRYLIKTRGQQVTLSCSPISGHRSVSWYQQTPGQGLQFLFEYFSETQRNKGNFPGRFSGRQFSNSRSEMNVSTLELGDSALYLCASSLQATNEKLFFGSGTQLSVL.

The rearrangement uses TRBV27 and TRBJ1-5; 8 bases line up with TRBD1. V shed 4 bases, J shed 3 bases, and the junction held 2 bases outside the gene matches. Per the germline V gene, CDR1 is MNHEY and CDR2 is SMNVEV (reference sequence). The CDR3 sequence is 14 residues long. In DNA form, the CDR3 reads TGTGCCAGCAGTTGGACAGGGTACAATCAGCCCCAGCATTTT. Translation gives CASSWTGYNQPQHF.

The V and J genes are TRBV28 and TRBJ2-3; the D gene could be TRBD1 or TRBD2 (6 bases each). The CDR3 has 14 residues. Germline-derived CDR1 and CDR2 are MDHEN and SYDVKM. Trimming left V 8 bases short and J 1 base short, with 13 bases between. CDR3 in DNA: TGTGCCAGCTCTCCGAGGGGGGGCACAGATACGCAGTATTTT. Translation: CASSPRGGTDTQYF.

This clone was seen just once. This CDR3 is also generated by other DNA sequences in the sample. The genes are TRBV18 and TRBJ1-3; the D is unclear. Germline CDR1 reads KGHSH; CDR2 reads LQKENI. The length of the CDR3 is 14 residues. The V end lost 3 bases, the J end lost 0 bases, and 6 bases lay between the germline ends. The CDR3 reads CASSPLDSGNTIYF. The CDR3 nucleotides are TGTGCCAGCTCACCGCTAGACTCTGGAAACACCATATATTTT.

The chain carries TRBV5-8 and TRBJ2-4, with 7 positions matching TRBD1. Unmatched junction bases numbered 13, after V lost 4 bases and J lost 0 bases. The CDR3 runs 18 residues. Germline CDR1 is SGHTS and CDR2 is YDEGEE. CDR3 nucleotides: TGTGCCAGCAGCCGGGACAGCAACACCCTACTAGCCAAAAACATTCAGTACTTC. Its protein product is CASSRDSNTLLAKNIQYF.

The chain is built from TRBV6-5 and TRBJ2-3; D remains unclear. CDR1 MNHEY and CDR2 SVGAGI come from the germline V gene. V was trimmed by 10 bases and J by 5 bases, leaving 16 bases between them. The length of the CDR3 is 13 residues. In DNA, the CDR3 is TGTGCCACGACACCCCGAATTGGAGATACGCAGTATTTT. It is translated as CATTPRIGDTQYF.

J is TRBJ1-5 and V is TRBV7-9, with TRBD1 matching 7 bases. The CDR3 is 12 residues long. In germline, CDR1 is SEHNR, CDR2 FQNEAQ (reference sequence). The V gene end was trimmed by 1 base and the J gene end by 12 bases; junction bases not matched to a gene: 3. In nucleotides, the CDR3 is TGTGCCAGCAGCTTAGGGGACAGTTTCCAGCATTTT. This encodes CASSLGDSFQHF.

V usage is TRBV27 and J usage is TRBJ1-6; D unclear. Germline-derived CDR1 and CDR2 are MNHEY and SMNVEV (reference sequence). Trimming left V 3 bases short and J 7 bases short, with 4 bases between. The CDR3 covers 12 residues. The CDR3 is CASSFRNSPLHF. Here the CDR3 DNA reads TGTGCCAGCAGTTTCAGGAATTCACCCCTCCACTTT.

This CDR3 reads CASSVVSFTEAFF. The CDR3 DNA reads TGTGCCAGCAGCGTAGTCAGCTTCACTGAAGCTTTCTTT. This chain uses TRBV9 with TRBJ1-1; D unclear. The CDR3 is 13 amino acids. Germline CDR1 is SGDLS and CDR2 is YYNGEE. The ends were cut back, 0 bases at V and 4 bases at J, with 7 bases in the middle.

The chain uses TRBV7-2 and TRBJ2-2, with TRBD1 identical over 9 bases. Germline values: CDR1 SGHTA, CDR2 FQGNSA. With V trimmed by 7 bases and J by 5 bases, 11 bases remained unmatched. The CDR3 consists of 16 residues. CDR3 region: CASTLTGTGRTGELFF. CDR3 in DNA: TGTGCCAGCACCCTGACTGGGACAGGGAGGACCGGGGAGCTGTTTTTT.

The rearrangement links TRBV7-9 to TRBJ1-5; TRBD1 might be the D (5 bases). Trimming removed 5 bases from V and 1 base from J, with 12 bases in between. Per germline, CDR1 SEHNR and CDR2 FQNEAQ (reference sequence). The CDR3 has 15 amino acids. This chain's CDR3 is CASSPSRESNQPQHF. CDR3 bases: TGTGCCAGCAGCCCTTCCAGGGAGAGCAATCAGCCCCAGCATTTT.

J is TRBJ2-1 and V is TRBV2; the D is unclear. The CDR3 has 14 residues. Germline lookup yields CDR1 SNHLY and CDR2 FYNNEI. The V end was cut by 5 bases, the J end by 0 bases, with 8 bases between. The CDR3 DNA reads TGTGCCAGCAGTTTAACTCTCTCCTACAATGAGCAGTTCTTC. Translating gives CASSLTLSYNEQFF. The variable domain in full, completed from reference TRBV2 and TRBJ2-1, reads EPEVTQTPSHQVTQMGQEVILRCVPISNHLYFYWYRQILGQKVEFLVSFYNNEISEKSEIFDDQFSVERPDGSNFTLKIRSTKLEDSAMYFCASSLTLSYNEQFFGPGTRLTVL.

The genes are TRBV24-1 and TRBJ2-3; 9 positions match TRBD2. V lost 3 bases and J lost 4; bases outside the gene matches: 13. The CDR3 extends over 18 amino acids. Germline V gives CDR1 KGHDR, CDR2 SFDVKD. CDR3 sequence (DNA): TGTGCCACCAGTGATAGGGCGGGAGGGCCAAGGTCAGCAGATACGCAGTATTTT. Protein sequence: CATSDRAGGPRSADTQYF.

The rearrangement links TRBV7-3 to TRBJ2-1; possibly TRBD1 for D (5 bases). The germline CDR1 and CDR2 sequences are SGHTA and FQGTGA. The CDR3 covers 13 residues. V gave up 1 base and J gave up 4 bases, with 5 bases separating them. The CDR3 is CASSLRQYNEQFF. CDR3 bases: TGTGCCAGCAGCTTAAGACAGTACAATGAGCAGTTCTTC.

Only a few counts were recorded for this clone. The chain links TRBV7-6 to TRBJ1-2, with D hard to call. The germline CDR1 and CDR2 sequences are SGHVS and FNYEAQ. CDR3 length equals 15 residues. The ends were cut back, 1 base at V and 6 bases at J, with 15 bases in the middle. As DNA, the CDR3 is TGTGCCAGCAGCTTAGGGGGAGGAGAGGCTGATGGCTACACCTTC. This codes for CASSLGGGEADGYTF. Filled out from reference TRBV7-6 and TRBJ1-2, the complete variable domain reads GAGVSQSPRYKVTKRGQDVALRCDPISGHVSLYWYRQALGQGPEFLTYFNYEAQQDKSGLPNDRFSAERPEGSISTLTIQRTEQRDSAMYRCASSLGGGEADGYTFGSGTRLTVV.